The entry below gives a single TCR beta chain sequence along with its context. Other DNA sequences in this specimen translate into the identical CDR3. This record comes from a study of shared clonotypes between healthy human individuals. The V gene end was trimmed by 0 bases and the J gene end by 4 bases; junction bases not matched to a gene: 1. The CDR3 has 15 residues. Germline lookup yields CDR1 SEHNR and CDR2 FQNEAQ (reference sequence). The authors ran the assay at deep level. Ten immunoSEQ deep assay plates served to sequence unsorted PBMC DNA. Sequenced by immunoSEQ multiplex PCR; TCRdb stores in-frame clones only, minus some. The sample holds about half a million clones, more than 65% seen once. Every one of the donors was a Caucasian adult that lived in Nashville, Tennessee.

The chain carries TRBV7-9 and TRBJ2-2; TRBD2 matches at 8 bases. The origin of this receptor is a woman between 40 and 55 years old in good health. Some clones in this sample may be carry-over from other donors' samples. Sequencing used PBMCs. This chain's CDR3 is CASSLAGRATGELFF. As DNA, the CDR3 is TGTGCCAGCAGCTTAGCCGGGAGGGCCACCGGGGAGCTGTTTTTT.